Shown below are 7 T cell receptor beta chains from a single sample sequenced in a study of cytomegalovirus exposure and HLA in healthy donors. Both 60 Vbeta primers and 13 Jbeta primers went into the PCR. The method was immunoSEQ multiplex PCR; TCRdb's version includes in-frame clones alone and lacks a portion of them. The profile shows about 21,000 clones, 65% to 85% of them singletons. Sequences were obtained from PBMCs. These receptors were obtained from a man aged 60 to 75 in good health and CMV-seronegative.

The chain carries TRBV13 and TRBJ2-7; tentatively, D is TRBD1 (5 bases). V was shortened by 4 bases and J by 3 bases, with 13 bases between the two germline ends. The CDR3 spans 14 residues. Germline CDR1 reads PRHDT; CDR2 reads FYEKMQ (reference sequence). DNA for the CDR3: TGTGCCAGCAGCTACCTCGACAGAGACTACGAGCAGTACTTC. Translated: CASSYLDRDYEQYF.

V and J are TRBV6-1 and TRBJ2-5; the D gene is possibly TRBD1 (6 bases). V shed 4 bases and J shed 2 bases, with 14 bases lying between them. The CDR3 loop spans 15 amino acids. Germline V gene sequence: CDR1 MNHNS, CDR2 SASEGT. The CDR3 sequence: CASSAPRTVQETQYF. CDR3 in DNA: TGTGCCAGCAGTGCACCCAGGACAGTACAAGAGACCCAGTACTTC.

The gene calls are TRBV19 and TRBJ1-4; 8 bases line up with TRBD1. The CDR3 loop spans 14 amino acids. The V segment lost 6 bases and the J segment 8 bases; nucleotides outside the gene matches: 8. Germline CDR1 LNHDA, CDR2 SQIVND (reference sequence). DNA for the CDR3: TGTGCCAGTAGAGAAACAGGGGGAGGAGAAAAACTGTTTTTT. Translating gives CASRETGGGEKLFF. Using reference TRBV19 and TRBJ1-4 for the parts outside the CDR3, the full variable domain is DGGITQSPKYLFRKEGQNVTLSCEQNLNHDAMYWYRQDPGQGLRLIYYSQIVNDFQKGDIAEGYSVSREKKESFPLTVTSAQKNPTAFYLCASRETGGGEKLFFGSGTQLSVL.

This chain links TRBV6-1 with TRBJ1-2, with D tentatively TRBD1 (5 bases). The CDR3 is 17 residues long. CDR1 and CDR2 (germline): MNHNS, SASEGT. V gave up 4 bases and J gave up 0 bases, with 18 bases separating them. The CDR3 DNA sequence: TGTGCCAGCAGTGTGGCAGGGAACACCTATTCTAACTATGGCTACACCTTC. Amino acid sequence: CASSVAGNTYSNYGYTF.

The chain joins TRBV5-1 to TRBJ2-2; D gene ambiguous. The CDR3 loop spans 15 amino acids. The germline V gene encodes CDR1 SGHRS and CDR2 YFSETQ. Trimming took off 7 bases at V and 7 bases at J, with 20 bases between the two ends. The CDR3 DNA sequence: TGCGCCAGCCGGTCTAATACTTTGTCAGGCGGGGAGCTGTTTTTT. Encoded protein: CASRSNTLSGGELFF. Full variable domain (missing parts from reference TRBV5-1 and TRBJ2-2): KAGVTQTPRYLIKTRGQQVTLSCSPISGHRSVSWYQQTPGQGLQFLFEYFSETQRNKGNFPGRFSGRQFSNSRSEMNVSTLELGDSALYLCASRSNTLSGGELFFGEGSRLTVL.

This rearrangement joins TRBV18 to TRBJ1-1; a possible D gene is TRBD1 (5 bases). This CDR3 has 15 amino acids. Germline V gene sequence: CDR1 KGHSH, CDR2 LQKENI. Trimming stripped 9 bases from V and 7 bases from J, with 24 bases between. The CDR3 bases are TGTGCCAGTTCCAACACTGCGGGGGGGGTAATTGAAGCTTTCTTT. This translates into CASSNTAGGVIEAFF.

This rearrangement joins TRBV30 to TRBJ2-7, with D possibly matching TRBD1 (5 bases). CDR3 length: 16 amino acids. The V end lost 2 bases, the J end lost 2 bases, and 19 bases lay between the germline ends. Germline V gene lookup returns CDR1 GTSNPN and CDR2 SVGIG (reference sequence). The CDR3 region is CAWSSVFREDPYEQYF. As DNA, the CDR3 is TGTGCCTGGAGTTCAGTGTTCAGGGAAGATCCCTACGAGCAGTACTTC.